Only a few counts were recorded for the clone carrying this T cell receptor (beta chain). Its antigen remains unknown. At one of its ends the junction is not consistent with the germline gene, which may arise from a read error. This entry comes from a study of cytomegalovirus exposure and HLA in healthy donors. Sequencing was performed with immunoSEQ multiplex PCR; in TCRdb, only in-frame clones are kept and a portion is missing. The sample carries about 69,000 clones, about 94% recorded once. General study points: A later analysis found first-cohort TCR clusters tended to co-occur in the approximately 120 validation repertoires. The classifier was said to identify cytomegalovirus status with high specificity and sensitivity. Generally TCR sequences proved uncommon, though certain public TCRs appeared in numerous donors. Researchers counted approximately 160 TCR beta chains as cytomegalovirus-associated.

Germline lookup yields CDR1 SGHAT and CDR2 FQDESV (reference sequence). This CDR3 comprises 14 residues. Sample: PBMCs. This receptor was identified in a woman aged 18-35 years in good health and CMV-seronegative. The J gene is TRBJ2-1, the V gene TRBV11-1; 12 bases match TRBD2. CDR3 residues: CASSLAGGPNEQFF. Written as DNA, the CDR3 is TGTGCCAGCAGCCTAGCGGGGGGGCCGAATGAGCAGTTCTTC.